This entry is about one T cell receptor beta chain. Its antigen is not known. The CDR3 spans 15 residues. With 0 bases removed from V and 1 base from J, the gap between germline ends came to 7 bases. CDR1 MGHRA and CDR2 YSYEKL come from the germline V gene. Method: immunoSEQ multiplex PCR; TCRdb's copy keeps in-frame clones and lacks some. Among over 65,000 clones, 94% were seen once, and the ten largest hold 1.5% to 2%. Donors were drawn from the roughly 110-subject validation cohort, separate from the roughly 670-subject first cohort. The data belong to a study of cytomegalovirus exposure and HLA in healthy donors. Study-wide context: The same platform used for the approximately 700 first-cohort repertoires was also used for the 100 to 150 validation repertoires, as a later analysis reported. Study-wide findings and caveats: Associated with cytomegalovirus, according to the listing, were 150 to 200 TCR beta chains.

Sequences were obtained from PBMCs. The receptor was derived from a woman aged 18-29 years in good health and CMV-seropositive. The rearrangement joins TRBV4-1 to TRBJ1-5, with D perhaps matching TRBD1 (5 bases). This chain's CDR3 is CASSQDQGSNQPQHF. In DNA, the CDR3 is TGCGCCAGCAGCCAAGATCAGGGCAGCAATCAGCCCCAGCATTTT.